The 28 T cell receptor beta chains listed next were all sequenced from one sample in a study of CD8 T cells in Susac syndrome. Random hexamers were used to reverse transcribe the RNA input (roughly 0.5 to 1 ug). TCRdb redid the calling of the immunoSEQ multiplex PCR reads with MiXCR, one entry per CDR3 protein. The sample has 70,000 or so distinct CDR3 sequences; 85% to 95% are singletons. The sequencing input was CD8+ T cells from PBMCs. These receptors all come from a human donor in good health.

The chain is built from TRBV19 and TRBJ1-1; D remains ambiguous. The CDR3 loop spans 13 amino acids. The V end was cut by 6 bases, the J end by 0 bases, with 8 bases between. Germline CDR1 LNHDA, CDR2 SQIVND (reference sequence). CDR3 sequence (DNA): TGTGCCAGTAGGGCGGGTATGAACACTGAAGCTTTCTTT. Encoded protein: CASRAGMNTEAFF.

This sequence joins TRBV5-6 and TRBJ1-4, with D possibly being TRBD1 (6 bases). The ends were cut back, 2 bases at V and 15 bases at J, with 20 bases in the middle. CDR3 length: 14 amino acids. CDR1 is SGHDT and CDR2 is YYEEEE in the germline V gene. Written as DNA, the CDR3 is TGTGCCAGCAGCTTCCAACAGGGAGGGGAAGGAGTGTTTTTT. This sequence encodes CASSFQQGGEGVFF.

The chain is built from TRBV28 and TRBJ2-4; D is uncertain. CDR3 length: 13 amino acids. CDR1 MDHEN and CDR2 SYDVKM come from the germline V gene. Trimming removed 7 bases from V and 0 bases from J, with 7 bases in between. The CDR3 here is CASNTVAKNIQYF. CDR3 sequence (DNA): TGTGCCAGCAACACAGTAGCCAAAAACATTCAGTACTTC.

This chain links TRBV12-3 or TRBV12-4 with TRBJ2-2; D ambiguous. This CDR3 comprises 14 residues. V shed 7 bases and J shed 0 bases, with 9 bases lying between them. The CDR3 region is CASKRFANTGELFF. The DNA for the CDR3 is TGTGCCAGCAAGAGGTTCGCGAACACCGGGGAGCTGTTTTTT.

The sample holds a few counts of this clonotype. The rearrangement uses TRBV24-1 and TRBJ2-5, with 8 bases lining up with TRBD1. The CDR3 contains 18 residues. The J segment lost 5 bases and the V segment lost 0 bases, leaving 13 bases of the junction unmatched. Per the germline V gene, CDR1 is KGHDR and CDR2 is SFDVKD. The CDR3 coding sequence is TGTGCCACCAGTGATTTGCAGCCGACAGGGGAACACAAGGAGACCCAGTACTTC. Translation: CATSDLQPTGEHKETQYF.

This clonotype showed up just once. The chain recombines TRBV29-1 with TRBJ2-4; either TRBD1 or TRBD2 may supply D (6 bases each). V lost 5 bases, J lost 2 bases, and 16 bases lay in between. This CDR3 spans 15 amino acids. CDR1 is SQVTM and CDR2 is ANQGSEA in the germline V gene. CDR3 DNA: TGCAGCGTTTTGGGTAGGGGGGTAACCAAAAACATTCAGTACTTC. It is translated as CSVLGRGVTKNIQYF.

The chain uses TRBV7-2 and TRBJ2-7, with 8 nucleotides matching TRBD2. CDR1 and CDR2 from the germline V gene are SGHTA and FQGNSA. V shed 2 bases, J shed 3 bases, and the junction held 6 bases outside the gene matches. This CDR3 has 15 amino acids. The CDR3 is CASSLISGVVYEQYV. CDR3 nucleotide sequence: TGTGCCAGCAGCTTAATTAGCGGGGTTGTCTACGAGCAGTACGTC.

This chain joins TRBV4-1 and TRBJ2-7; 7 positions match TRBD1. V shed 1 base, J shed 3 bases, and the junction held 6 bases outside the gene matches. Germline V gene data show CDR1 as MGHRA and CDR2 as YSYEKL. The CDR3 consists of 15 residues. The CDR3, as DNA: TGCGCCAGCAGCCAAGCCCGGGACAGAATCTACGAGCAGTACTTC. Translating it yields CASSQARDRIYEQYF.

The chain uses TRBV4-3 and TRBJ2-5; the D gene is possibly TRBD2 (5 bases). Trimming cost V 1 base and J 5 bases, with 17 bases left between them. The CDR3 loop spans 16 amino acids. The V gene's germline CDR1 is LGHNA and CDR2 YSLEER. CDR3 bases: TGCGCCAGCAGCCAAGGGACTCCACCATGGCTGGAGACCCAGTACTTC. Translated, it gives CASSQGTPPWLETQYF.

The CDR3 loop reads CASRGYNEQFF. The DNA of the CDR3 is TGTGCCAGTCGGGGGTACAATGAGCAGTTCTTC. This chain connects TRBV28 to TRBJ2-1; tentative D call: TRBD2 (6 bases). The V and J ends lost 9 bases and 4 bases respectively, with 7 bases between them. This CDR3 comprises 11 residues. CDR1 and CDR2 from the germline V gene are MDHEN and SYDVKM.

J is TRBJ2-1 and V is TRBV5-6; TRBD1 matches 7 bases. Germline V gene lookup returns CDR1 SGHDT and CDR2 YYEEEE. V gave up 4 bases and J gave up 2 bases; unmatched junction bases: 9. CDR3 size: 16 residues. Here the CDR3 reads CASSLAGTVPYNEQFF. CDR3 in DNA: TGTGCCAGCAGCCTGGCCGGGACAGTCCCCTACAATGAGCAGTTCTTC.

This sequence joins TRBV5-6 and TRBJ1-5, with a possible D match to TRBD1 (5 bases). Germline V lookup: CDR1 SGHDT, CDR2 YYEEEE. This CDR3 has 13 residues. Here the CDR3 DNA reads TGTGGAGGGTCCGGGACGGAGAAGAGGCCCCAGCATTTT. Residues: CGGSGTEKRPQHF.

V and J are TRBV7-9 and TRBJ1-1, with D hard to call. Germline CDR1 reads SEHNR; CDR2 reads FQNEAQ (reference sequence). The CDR3 loop spans 14 amino acids. The V gene lost 0 bases and the J gene lost 4 bases, with 9 bases spanning the gap. CDR3 protein: CASSLATASTEAFF. The CDR3 DNA follows: TGTGCCAGCAGCTTAGCTACAGCGAGCACTGAAGCTTTCTTT.

The rearrangement links TRBV19 to TRBJ1-5; D gene unclear. The CDR3 is 14 residues long. Trimming shortened V by 11 bases and J by 1 base, and 15 bases separated the two germline ends. Per the germline V gene, CDR1 is LNHDA and CDR2 is SQIVND (reference sequence). The CDR3 is CASQWWFSNQPQHF. The CDR3 bases are TGTGCCTCCCAGTGGTGGTTCAGCAATCAGCCCCAGCATTTT.

The V and J genes are TRBV7-2 and TRBJ2-3; 8 nucleotides align to TRBD2. The germline CDR1 and CDR2 sequences are SGHTA and FQGNSA. The ends lost 5 bases at V and 1 base at J; junction bases unmatched: 8. The CDR3 has 16 amino acids. The DNA for the CDR3 is TGTGCCAGCAGCCCCTCTCGGCGGGGGGGCACAGATACGCAGTATTTT. This codes for CASSPSRRGGTDTQYF. Based on the CDR3 plus reference TRBV7-2 and TRBJ2-3, the full variable domain is GAGVSQSPSNKVTEKGKDVELRCDPISGHTALYWYRQSLGQGLEFLIYFQGNSAPDKSGLPSDRFSAERTGGSVSTLTIQRTQQEDSAVYLCASSPSRRGGTDTQYFGPGTRLTVL.

This clonotype turned up a few times. The chain uses TRBV4-1 and TRBJ1-1, with unresolved D. Germline V gene sequence: CDR1 MGHRA, CDR2 YSYEKL. The length of the CDR3 is 15 residues. The V and J ends lost 0 bases and 1 base respectively, with 9 bases between them. The CDR3 sequence is CASSQDAVGNTEAFF. The CDR3 DNA is TGCGCCAGCAGCCAAGATGCGGTGGGGAACACTGAAGCTTTCTTT.

Turning to this clonotype: At one boundary the junction diverges from the germline segment, which might be a read error. As DNA, the CDR3 is TGTGCCAGCACTTACGGGCTGCGCGAGGATGGCTACACCTTC. This encodes CASTYGLREDGYTF. The rearrangement links TRBV6-2 or TRBV6-3 to TRBJ1-2; the D is unclear. The germline CDR1 and CDR2 sequences are MNHEY and SVGEGT. The CDR3 consists of 14 residues.

The chain is built from TRBV28 and TRBJ2-1; D gene ambiguous. V was pared by 3 bases and J by 3 bases, with 9 bases between. CDR3 size: 14 residues. Germline V lookup: CDR1 MDHEN, CDR2 SYDVKM. CDR3 coding DNA: TGTGCCAGCAGTTTTACTGGGGACTACAATGAGCAGTTCTTC. This sequence encodes CASSFTGDYNEQFF.

The genes are TRBV6-2 or TRBV6-3 and TRBJ2-2, with TRBD1 identical over 7 bases. Looked up from germline, CDR1 is MNHEY and CDR2 is SVGEGT. Trimming cost V 5 bases and J 5 bases; bases outside gene matches: 11. This CDR3 contains 16 residues. In nucleotides, the CDR3 is TGTGCCAGCAGTACACCTCGAGGGGGCGGAACCGGGGAGCTGTTTTTT. Its protein is CASSTPRGGGTGELFF.

This clonotype was observed a single time. The V and J genes are TRBV7-9 and TRBJ1-5; 7 positions match TRBD1. CDR1 and CDR2 from the germline V gene are SEHNR and FQNEAQ (reference sequence). The CDR3 consists of 14 residues. With 5 bases clipped from V and 3 bases from J, the junction kept 4 bases outside the gene matches. This CDR3 is CASSGTASNQPQHF. In DNA form, the CDR3 reads TGTGCCAGCAGCGGGACAGCCTCCAATCAGCCCCAGCATTTT. The complete variable domain, with remaining parts taken from reference TRBV7-9 and TRBJ1-5, reads DTGVSQNPRHKITKRGQNVTFRCDPISEHNRLYWYRQTLGQGPEFLTYFQNEAQLEKSRLLSDRFSAERPKGSFSTLEIQRTEQGDSAMYLCASSGTASNQPQHFGDGTRLSIL.

This sequence joins TRBV7-8 and TRBJ2-1; TRBD1 or TRBD2 may be the D gene (5 bases each). The CDR3 is 15 amino acids. Germline V gives CDR1 SGHVS, CDR2 FQNEAQ. Trimming shortened V by 1 base and J by 3 bases, and 10 bases separated the two germline ends. The CDR3 here is CASSLGGRGYNEQFF. The CDR3 DNA is TGTGCCAGCAGCTTAGGGGGCCGGGGCTACAATGAGCAGTTCTTC.

The rearrangement joins TRBV5-6 to TRBJ2-1; unclear D gene. The V end lost 4 bases, the J end lost 3 bases, and 8 bases lay between the germline ends. This CDR3 has 13 amino acids. In germline, CDR1 is SGHDT, CDR2 YYEEEE. The CDR3 loop reads CASSPEFYNEQFF. The CDR3 DNA sequence: TGTGCCAGCAGCCCCGAGTTCTACAATGAGCAGTTCTTC.

The rearrangement joins TRBV5-6 to TRBJ2-5; TRBD2 aligns across 8 bases. The CDR3 is 14 residues long. The germline V gene has CDR1 SGHDT and CDR2 YYEEEE. The V gene end was trimmed by 5 bases and the J gene end by 3 bases; junction bases not matched to a gene: 6. The CDR3 here is CASRPGLGEETQYF. In DNA, the CDR3 is TGTGCCAGCAGGCCGGGACTAGGGGAAGAGACCCAGTACTTC.

The J gene is TRBJ2-7, the V gene TRBV29-1, with D tentatively TRBD2 (6 bases). This CDR3 spans 13 amino acids. From germline, CDR1 is SQVTM and CDR2 ANQGSEA. V shed 5 bases and J shed 0 bases, with 11 bases lying between them. In DNA form, the CDR3 reads TGCAGCGTTATGGAGGGGAGCTCCTACGAGCAGTACGTC. Its protein product is CSVMEGSSYEQYV.

V and J are TRBV14 and TRBJ2-1, with TRBD1 matching over 10 bases. Trimming took 8 bases from V and 4 from J; bases not matched to a gene: 2. Germline loops: CDR1 SGHDN, CDR2 FVKESK. The CDR3 spans 13 residues. CDR3 protein: CASRTGGYNEQFF. The CDR3 DNA follows: TGTGCCAGCCGGACAGGGGGTTACAATGAGCAGTTCTTC.

This clonotype occurred once. J is TRBJ1-1 and V is TRBV29-1, with 7 nucleotides matching TRBD1. Per the germline V gene, CDR1 is SQVTM and CDR2 is ANQGSEA. This CDR3 spans 15 amino acids. J was trimmed by 0 bases and V by 4 bases; bases with no gene match: 8. The chain's CDR3 is CSVAGGDRLNTEAFF. The CDR3 nucleotides read TGCAGCGTTGCGGGGGGGGACAGACTGAACACTGAAGCTTTCTTT. Full variable domain (rest looked up from reference TRBV29-1 and TRBJ1-1): SAVISQKPSRDICQRGTSLTIQCQVDSQVTMMFWYRQQPGQSLTLIATANQGSEATYESGFVIDKFPISRPNLTFSTLTVSNMSPEDSSIYLCSVAGGDRLNTEAFFGQGTRLTVV.

The chain joins TRBV10-3 to TRBJ2-5, with D unclear. There are 14 residues in the CDR3. Trimming removed 2 bases from V and 1 base from J, with 8 bases in between. Looked up from germline, CDR1 is ENHRY and CDR2 is SYGVKD. CDR3 residues: CAISETVIQETQYF. The CDR3 nucleotides read TGTGCCATCAGTGAGACAGTTATCCAAGAGACCCAGTACTTC.

The chain combines TRBV7-9 with TRBJ1-4; D uncertain. The V end lost 2 bases, the J end lost 0 bases, and 7 bases lay between the germline ends. Germline V gene sequence: CDR1 SEHNR, CDR2 FQNEAQ (reference sequence). This CDR3 spans 15 amino acids. For the CDR3, the DNA is TGTGCCAGCAGCTTACAAGAGTCAACTAATGAAAAACTGTTTTTT. This translates into CASSLQESTNEKLFF.